These T cell receptor beta chains were read from a single sample in a study of blood T cell repertoires in COVID-19. Clones were sequenced by immunoSEQ multiplex PCR, and TCRdb holds only the in-frame ones, with some missing. The table shows 65,000 to 75,000 clones, with roughly 79% occurring only once. The material sequenced was peripheral blood. These receptors originate from a man in his 70s with acute or convalescent COVID-19. CDR3s include the opening cysteine and the closing phenylalanine or tryptophan. Part of the rows lack a size; the others show once, few, many or a class for expanded clones.

NA,TRBV5-1,TRBJ1-1,CASSSGTGSYTEAFF
NA,TRBV9,TRBJ1-1,CASSSRLSWDTPEAFF
NA,TRBV5-1,TRBJ2-5,CASSLSGVHQETQYF
NA,TRBV29-1,TRBJ1-2,CSVETGFNYGYTF
few,TRBV12-3/TRBV12-4,TRBJ1-1,CASSLTAQAFF
NA,TRBV19,TRBJ2-3,CASSIRQGGADTQYF
once,TRBV27,TRBJ1-1,CASSRNRGRENTEAFF
NA,TRBV27,TRBJ2-7,CASRPTGGGSLSYEQYF
NA,TRBV19,TRBJ2-1,CASSIDRGGGTYNEQFF
few,TRBV27,TRBJ1-1,CASSPGTAPSTEAFF
NA,TRBV9,TRBJ2-2,CASSAPKNTGELFF
NA,TRBV2,TRBJ2-7,CASSEVDSFGPYF
NA,TRBV4-1,TRBJ2-4,CASSQGEAGRIQYF
NA,TRBV27,TRBJ2-2,CASSRTGTANTGELFF
NA,TRBV6-2/TRBV6-3,TRBJ1-1,CASSTVQRVLNTEAFF